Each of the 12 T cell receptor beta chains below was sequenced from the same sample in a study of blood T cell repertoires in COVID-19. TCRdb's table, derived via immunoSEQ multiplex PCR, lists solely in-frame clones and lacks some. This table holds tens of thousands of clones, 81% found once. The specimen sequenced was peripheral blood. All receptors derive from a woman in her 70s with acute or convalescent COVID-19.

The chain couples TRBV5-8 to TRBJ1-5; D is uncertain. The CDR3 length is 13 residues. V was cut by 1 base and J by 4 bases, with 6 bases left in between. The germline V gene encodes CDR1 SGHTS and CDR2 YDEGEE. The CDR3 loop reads CASSLSGNQPQHF. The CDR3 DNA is TGTGCCAGCAGCTTGAGCGGGAATCAGCCCCAGCATTTT.

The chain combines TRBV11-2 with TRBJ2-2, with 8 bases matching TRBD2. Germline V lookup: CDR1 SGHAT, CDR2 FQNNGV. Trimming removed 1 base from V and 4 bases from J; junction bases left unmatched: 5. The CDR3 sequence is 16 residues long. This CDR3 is CASSLGTSTPTGELFF. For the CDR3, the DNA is TGTGCCAGCAGCTTAGGGACTAGCACCCCCACCGGGGAGCTGTTTTTT.

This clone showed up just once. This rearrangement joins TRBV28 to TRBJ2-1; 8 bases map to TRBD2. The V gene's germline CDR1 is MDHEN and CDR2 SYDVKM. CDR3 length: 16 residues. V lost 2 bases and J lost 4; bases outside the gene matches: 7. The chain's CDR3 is CASSLRGAGAYNEQFF. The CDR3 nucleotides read TGTGCCAGCAGTTTACGGGGAGCGGGAGCGTACAATGAGCAGTTCTTC.

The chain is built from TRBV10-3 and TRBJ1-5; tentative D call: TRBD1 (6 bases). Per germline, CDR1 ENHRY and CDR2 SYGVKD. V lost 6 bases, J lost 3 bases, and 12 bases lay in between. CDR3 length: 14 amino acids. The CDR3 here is CAISTDRSNQPQHF. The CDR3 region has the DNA TGTGCCATCAGCACCGACAGGTCCAATCAGCCCCAGCATTTT.

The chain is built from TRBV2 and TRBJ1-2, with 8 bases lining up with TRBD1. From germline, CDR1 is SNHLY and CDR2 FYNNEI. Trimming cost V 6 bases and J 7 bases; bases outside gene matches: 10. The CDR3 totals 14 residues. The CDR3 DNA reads TGTGCCAGCAGCGCCTGGGACAGGAGGGGTGGCTACACCTTC. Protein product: CASSAWDRRGGYTF. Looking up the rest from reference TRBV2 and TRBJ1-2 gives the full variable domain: EPEVTQTPSHQVTQMGQEVILRCVPISNHLYFYWYRQILGQKVEFLVSFYNNEISEKSEIFDDQFSVERPDGSNFTLKIRSTKLEDSAMYFCASSAWDRRGGYTFGSGTRLTVV.

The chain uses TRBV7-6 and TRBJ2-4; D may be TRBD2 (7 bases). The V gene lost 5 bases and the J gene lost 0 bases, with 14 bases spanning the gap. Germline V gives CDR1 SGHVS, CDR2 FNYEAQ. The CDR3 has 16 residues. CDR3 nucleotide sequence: TGTGCCAGCAGCCCAGGCGGGGGCGCAGCCAAAAACATTCAGTACTTC. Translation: CASSPGGGAAKNIQYF.

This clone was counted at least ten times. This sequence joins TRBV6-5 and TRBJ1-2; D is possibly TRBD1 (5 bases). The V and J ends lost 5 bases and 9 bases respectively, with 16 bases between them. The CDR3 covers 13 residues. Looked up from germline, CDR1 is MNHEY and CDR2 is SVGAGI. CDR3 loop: CASSRDRESRYTF. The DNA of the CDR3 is TGTGCCAGCAGTCGGGACCGGGAGTCTCGCTACACCTTC.

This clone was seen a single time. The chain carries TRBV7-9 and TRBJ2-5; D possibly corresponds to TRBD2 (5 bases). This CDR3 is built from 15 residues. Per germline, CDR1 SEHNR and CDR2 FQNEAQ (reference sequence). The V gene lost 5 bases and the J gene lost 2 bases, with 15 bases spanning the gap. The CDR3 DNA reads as TGTGCCAGCAGCAAACTAGTTAGCGCGCAAGAGACCCAGTACTTC. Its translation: CASSKLVSAQETQYF.

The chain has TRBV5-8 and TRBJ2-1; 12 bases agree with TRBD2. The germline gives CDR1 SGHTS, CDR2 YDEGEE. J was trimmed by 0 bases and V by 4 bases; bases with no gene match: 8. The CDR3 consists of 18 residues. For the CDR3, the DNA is TGTGCCAGCAGCCTCACTCCGGGACTAGCGGGCTCCTACAATGAGCAGTTCTTC. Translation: CASSLTPGLAGSYNEQFF. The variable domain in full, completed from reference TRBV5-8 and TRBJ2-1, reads EAGVTQSPTHLIKTRGQQATLRCSPISGHTSVYWYQQALGLGLQFLLWYDEGEERNRGNFPPRFSGRQFPNYSSELNVNALELEDSALYLCASSLTPGLAGSYNEQFFGPGTRLTVL.

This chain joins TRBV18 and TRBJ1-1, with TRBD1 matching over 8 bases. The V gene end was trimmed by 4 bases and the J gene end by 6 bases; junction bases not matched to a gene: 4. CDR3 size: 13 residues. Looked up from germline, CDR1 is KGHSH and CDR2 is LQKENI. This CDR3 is CASSRDRSSEAFF. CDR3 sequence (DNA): TGTGCCAGCTCACGGGACAGGTCCTCTGAAGCTTTCTTT.

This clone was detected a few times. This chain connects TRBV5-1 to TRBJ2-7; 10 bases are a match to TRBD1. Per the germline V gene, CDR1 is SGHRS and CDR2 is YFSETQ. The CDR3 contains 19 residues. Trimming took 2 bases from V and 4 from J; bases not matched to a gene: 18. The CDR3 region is CASSFLTGGGVTGRYEQYF. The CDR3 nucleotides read TGCGCCAGCAGCTTCTTGACAGGGGGCGGGGTAACGGGTAGATACGAGCAGTACTTC.

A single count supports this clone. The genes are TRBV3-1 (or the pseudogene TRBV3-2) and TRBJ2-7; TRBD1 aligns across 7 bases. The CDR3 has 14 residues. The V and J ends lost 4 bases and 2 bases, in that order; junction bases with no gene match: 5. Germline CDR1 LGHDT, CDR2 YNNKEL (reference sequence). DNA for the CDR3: TGTGCCAGCAGCCGCTACAGGGGCACCTACGAGCAGTACTTC. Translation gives CASSRYRGTYEQYF.